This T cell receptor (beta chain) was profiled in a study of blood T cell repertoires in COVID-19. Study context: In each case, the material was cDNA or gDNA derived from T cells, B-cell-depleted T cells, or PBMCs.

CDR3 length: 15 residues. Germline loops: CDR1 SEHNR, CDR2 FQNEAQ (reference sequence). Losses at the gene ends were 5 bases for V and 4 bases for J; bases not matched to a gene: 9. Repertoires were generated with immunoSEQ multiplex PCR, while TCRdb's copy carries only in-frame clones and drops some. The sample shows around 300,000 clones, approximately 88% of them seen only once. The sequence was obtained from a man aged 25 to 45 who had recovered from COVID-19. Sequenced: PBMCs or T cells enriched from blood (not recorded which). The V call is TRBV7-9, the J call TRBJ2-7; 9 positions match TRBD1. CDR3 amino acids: CASSHQGDRVYEQYF. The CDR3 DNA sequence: TGTGCCAGCAGCCATCAGGGGGACAGGGTTTACGAGCAGTACTTC.